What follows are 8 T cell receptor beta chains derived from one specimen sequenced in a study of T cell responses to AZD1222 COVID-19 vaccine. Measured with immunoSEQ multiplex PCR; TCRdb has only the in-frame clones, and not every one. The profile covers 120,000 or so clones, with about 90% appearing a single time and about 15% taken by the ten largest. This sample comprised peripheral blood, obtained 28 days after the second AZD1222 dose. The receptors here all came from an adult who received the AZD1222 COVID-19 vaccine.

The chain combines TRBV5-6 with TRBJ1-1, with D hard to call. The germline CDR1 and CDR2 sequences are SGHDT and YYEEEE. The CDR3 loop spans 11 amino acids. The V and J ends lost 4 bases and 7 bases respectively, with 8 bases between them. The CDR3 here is CASSLNYEAFF. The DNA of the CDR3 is TGTGCCAGCAGCCTTAACTATGAAGCTTTCTTT.

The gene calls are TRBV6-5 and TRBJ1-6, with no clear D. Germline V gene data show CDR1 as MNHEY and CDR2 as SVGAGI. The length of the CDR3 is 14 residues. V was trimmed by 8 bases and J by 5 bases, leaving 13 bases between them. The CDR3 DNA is TGTGCCAGCCGCTTCAACACTAATAATTCACCCCTCCACTTT. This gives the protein CASRFNTNNSPLHF.

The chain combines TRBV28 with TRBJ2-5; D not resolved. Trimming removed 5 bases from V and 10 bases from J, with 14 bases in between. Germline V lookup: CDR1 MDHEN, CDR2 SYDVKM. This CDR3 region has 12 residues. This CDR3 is CASSTPSWFQYF. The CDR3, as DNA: TGTGCCAGCAGTACCCCGTCGTGGTTCCAGTACTTC.

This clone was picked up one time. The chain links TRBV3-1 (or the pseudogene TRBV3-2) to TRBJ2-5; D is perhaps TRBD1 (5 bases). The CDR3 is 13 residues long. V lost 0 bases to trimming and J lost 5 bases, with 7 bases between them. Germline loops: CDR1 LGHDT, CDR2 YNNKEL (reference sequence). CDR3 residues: CASSQDHRETQYF. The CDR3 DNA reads TGTGCCAGCAGCCAAGATCACAGGGAGACCCAGTACTTC.

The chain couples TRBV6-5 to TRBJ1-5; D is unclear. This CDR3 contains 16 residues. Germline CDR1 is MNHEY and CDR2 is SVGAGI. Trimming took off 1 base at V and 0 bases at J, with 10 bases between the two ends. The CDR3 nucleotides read TGTGCCAGCAGTTACTTTTCCGGGGTTAGCAATCAGCCCCAGCATTTT. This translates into CASSYFSGVSNQPQHF.

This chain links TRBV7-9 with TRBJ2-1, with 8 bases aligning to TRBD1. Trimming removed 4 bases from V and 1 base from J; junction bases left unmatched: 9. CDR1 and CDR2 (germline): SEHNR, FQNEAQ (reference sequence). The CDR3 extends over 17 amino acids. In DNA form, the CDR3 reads TGTGCCAGCAGCTCCCAGGGGGCCGGAGGGTCCTACAATGAGCAGTTCTTC. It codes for CASSSQGAGGSYNEQFF.

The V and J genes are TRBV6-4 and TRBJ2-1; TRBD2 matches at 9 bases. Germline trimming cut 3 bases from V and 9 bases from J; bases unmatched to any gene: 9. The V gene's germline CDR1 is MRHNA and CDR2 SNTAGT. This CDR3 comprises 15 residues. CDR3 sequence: CASSEWAGGQGEQFF. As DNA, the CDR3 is TGTGCCAGCAGTGAATGGGCGGGGGGGCAAGGTGAGCAGTTCTTC.

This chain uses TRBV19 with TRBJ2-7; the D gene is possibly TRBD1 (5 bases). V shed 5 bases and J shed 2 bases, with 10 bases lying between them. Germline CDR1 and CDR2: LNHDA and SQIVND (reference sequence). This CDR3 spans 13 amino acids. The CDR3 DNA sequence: TGTGCCAGTAGTCTCCGCAGGGCCTACGAGCAGTACTTC. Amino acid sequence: CASSLRRAYEQYF.